This TCR beta chain was profiled in a study of neurological immune-mediated disorders. This clonotype was detected many times. The antigen is not known. Synthesis of cDNA was accomplished via 5'RACE employing 10-nucleotide random UMIs. From 15-18 subjects, every sequencing run obtained over 200 million TCR-beta sequences. One entry per CDR3 protein results from TCRdb running MiXCR on the 5' RACE reads. This sample has some 28,000 distinct CDR3 sequences, with 5% to 7.5% found just once. 2 million unsorted PBMCs were stored in RNAlater at -80 °C before RNA extraction. Study findings and constraints: Across subjects, no CDR3 amino acid sequence appeared in expanded clones of more than one subject, a finding that suggested private repertoires in all groups.

This sequence was found in a woman between 50 and 59 years old in good health. The source material was PBMCs.

The DNA for the CDR3 is TGCAGCGTTGGCGAGGGGCAGGGGAATTCACCCCTCCACTTT. Amino acids: CSVGEGQGNSPLHF. The V call is TRBV29-1, the J call TRBJ1-6, with D perhaps TRBD1 (6 bases). This CDR3 comprises 14 residues. V was trimmed by 4 bases and J by 7 bases, leaving 14 bases between them. Germline V gene lookup returns CDR1 SQVTM and CDR2 ANQGSEA.